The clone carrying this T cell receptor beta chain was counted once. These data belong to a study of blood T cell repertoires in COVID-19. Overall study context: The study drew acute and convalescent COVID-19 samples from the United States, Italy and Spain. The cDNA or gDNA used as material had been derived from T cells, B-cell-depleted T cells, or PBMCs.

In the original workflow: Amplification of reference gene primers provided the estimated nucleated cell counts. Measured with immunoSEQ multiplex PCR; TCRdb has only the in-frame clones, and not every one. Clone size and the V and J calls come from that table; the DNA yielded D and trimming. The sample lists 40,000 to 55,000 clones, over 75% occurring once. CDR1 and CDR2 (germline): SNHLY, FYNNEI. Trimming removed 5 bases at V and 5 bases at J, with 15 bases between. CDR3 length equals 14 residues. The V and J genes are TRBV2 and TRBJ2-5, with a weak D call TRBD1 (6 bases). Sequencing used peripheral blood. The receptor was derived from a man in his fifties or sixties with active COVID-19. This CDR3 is CASSQETGYETQYF. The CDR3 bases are TGTGCCAGCAGTCAAGAAACAGGGTACGAGACCCAGTACTTC.